This T cell receptor beta chain was captured by sequencing in a study of T cell responses to AZD1222 COVID-19 vaccine. The data were produced by immunoSEQ multiplex PCR, yet TCRdb's version contains in-frame clones alone and is incomplete. Seen here are some 170,000 clones, roughly nine tenths observed once, and the top ten hold around 3%. CDR1 and CDR2 (germline): MGHRA, YSYEKL. The CDR3 is made up of 14 amino acids. Trimming stripped 4 bases from V and 5 bases from J, with 13 bases between. The chain has TRBV4-1 and TRBJ2-3; D might be TRBD1 or TRBD2, each matching 5 bases. The source is an adult in good health. This specimen was peripheral blood, taken on day 0 of AZD1222 vaccination. CDR3 in amino acids: CASSLGAVQDTQYF. CDR3 coding DNA: TGCGCCAGCAGCCTCGGGGCCGTCCAAGATACGCAGTATTTT.